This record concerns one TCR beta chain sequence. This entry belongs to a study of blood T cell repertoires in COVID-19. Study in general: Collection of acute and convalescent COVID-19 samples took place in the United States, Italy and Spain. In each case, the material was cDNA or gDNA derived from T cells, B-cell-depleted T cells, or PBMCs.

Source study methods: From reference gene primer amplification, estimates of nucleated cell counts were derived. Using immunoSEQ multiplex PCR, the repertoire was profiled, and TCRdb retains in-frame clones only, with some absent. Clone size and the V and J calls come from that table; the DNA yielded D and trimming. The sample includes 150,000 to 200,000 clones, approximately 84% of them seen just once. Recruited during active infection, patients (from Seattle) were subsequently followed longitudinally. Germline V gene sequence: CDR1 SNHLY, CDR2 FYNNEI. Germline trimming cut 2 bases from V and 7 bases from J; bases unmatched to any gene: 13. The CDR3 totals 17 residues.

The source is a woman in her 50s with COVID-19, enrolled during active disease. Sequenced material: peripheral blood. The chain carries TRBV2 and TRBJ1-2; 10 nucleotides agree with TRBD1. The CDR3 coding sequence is TGTGCCAGCAGTGAAACTCCTTCCGGGACAGGGGAGACTGGCTACACCTTC. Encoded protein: CASSETPSGTGETGYTF.